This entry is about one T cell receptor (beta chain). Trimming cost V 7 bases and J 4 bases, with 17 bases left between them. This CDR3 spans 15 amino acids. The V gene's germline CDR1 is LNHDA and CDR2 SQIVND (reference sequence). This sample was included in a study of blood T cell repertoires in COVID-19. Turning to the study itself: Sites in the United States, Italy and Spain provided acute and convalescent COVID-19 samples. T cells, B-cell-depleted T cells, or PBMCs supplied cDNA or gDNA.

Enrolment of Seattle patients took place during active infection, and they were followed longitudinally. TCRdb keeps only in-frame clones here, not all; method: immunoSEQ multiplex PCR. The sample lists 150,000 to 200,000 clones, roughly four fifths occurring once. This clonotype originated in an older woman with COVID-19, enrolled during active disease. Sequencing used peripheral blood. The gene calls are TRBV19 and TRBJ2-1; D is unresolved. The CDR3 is CASTPLYADYNEQFF. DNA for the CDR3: TGTGCCAGTACCCCTTTATATGCGGATTACAATGAGCAGTTCTTC.